This passage covers 25 T cell receptor beta chains from one sample sequenced in a study of a mutant IDH1 vaccine in newly diagnosed glioma. The antigens of these receptors remain unknown. Clones were read by immunoSEQ multiplex PCR, and TCRdb kept only the in-frame ones, dropping some. The sample has 45,000 to 65,000 clones; roughly two thirds are singletons. The time point denotes: week 47, end of study. All doses held 300 ug of mutant IDH1 20-mer peptide, with topical imiquimod. This specimen consisted of peripheral blood mononuclear cells (PBMCs), obtained from a glioma patient whose treatment included an IDH1 peptide vaccine. These receptors came from a middle-aged man with glioma. Some clones in this sample may be carry-over from other donors' samples.

This clone has just one count. DNA of the CDR3: TGTGCCAGCAGCTTTAGGATGAGGGTAGGCCTGGATGAGCAGTTCTTC. This codes for CASSFRMRVGLDEQFF. V is TRBV13 and J is TRBJ2-1; D might be TRBD2 (5 bases). V was clipped by 3 bases and J by 8 bases, with 20 bases between them. The CDR3 loop spans 16 amino acids. From germline, CDR1 is PRHDT and CDR2 FYEKMQ (reference sequence).

The gene calls are TRBV5-1 and TRBJ2-3; the match to TRBD2 covers 7 bases. This CDR3 spans 15 amino acids. Germline CDR1 reads SGHRS; CDR2 reads YFSETQ. With V trimmed by 4 bases and J by 4 bases, 9 bases remained unmatched. The CDR3: CASSGRGGGADTQYF. CDR3 in DNA: TGCGCCAGCAGCGGACGAGGCGGGGGAGCAGATACGCAGTATTTT.

The chain carries TRBV18 and TRBJ1-2; D not certain. V dropped 3 bases and J dropped 6 bases, with 11 bases sitting between them. The CDR3 has 13 residues. CDR1 KGHSH and CDR2 LQKENI come from the germline V gene. CDR3 nucleotides: TGTGCCAGCTCACCGCCGGTGGGGAATGGCTACACCTTC. Translation gives CASSPPVGNGYTF.

This clone was detected only a few times. V gene TRBV5-8 combines with J gene TRBJ2-7; 8 nucleotides agree with TRBD1. J lost 13 bases, V lost 2 bases, and 8 bases had no gene match. There are 12 residues in the CDR3. In germline, CDR1 is SGHTS, CDR2 YDEGEE. CDR3 DNA sequence: TGTGCCAGCAGCTTACGGACAGGGAGCGAATACTTC. Protein: CASSLRTGSEYF.

The V gene is TRBV4-1, the J gene TRBJ2-4; D unclear. The CDR3 runs 13 residues. Between the trimmed V and J ends, which lost 4 bases and 5 bases, there was a span of 9 bases. Germline values: CDR1 MGHRA, CDR2 YSYEKL. CDR3 sequence reads: CASSRYGENIQYF. In nucleotides, the CDR3 is TGCGCCAGCAGCCGCTATGGTGAAAACATTCAGTACTTC.

This clone was observed a handful of times. The chain is built from TRBV29-1 and TRBJ1-5; D not certain. The CDR3 has 13 amino acids. Trimming took 6 bases from V and 6 from J, leaving 15 bases between them. Germline V CDR1 and CDR2: SQVTM, ANQGSEA. The CDR3 here is CSVAGGLTQPQHF. In DNA form, the CDR3 reads TGCAGCGTCGCTGGAGGTTTAACTCAGCCCCAGCATTTT.

In this sample, this clone turned up a few times. This chain links TRBV7-9 with TRBJ2-5; D possibly corresponds to TRBD2 (6 bases). Germline lookup yields CDR1 SEHNR and CDR2 FQNEAQ (reference sequence). Trimming removed 7 bases from V and 1 base from J, with 13 bases in between. This CDR3 spans 14 amino acids. CDR3 loop: CASKAGFSQETQYF. DNA of the CDR3: TGTGCCAGCAAGGCGGGGTTTAGCCAAGAGACCCAGTACTTC.

The genes are TRBV5-1 and TRBJ2-3, with D possibly TRBD1 on 6 matching bases. Per the germline V gene, CDR1 is SGHRS and CDR2 is YFSETQ. This CDR3 region has 16 residues. V lost 4 bases, J lost 1 base, and 16 bases lay in between. The CDR3 protein is CASSPLQGAGTDTQYF. The CDR3 nucleotides are TGCGCCAGCAGCCCACTACAGGGAGCGGGCACAGATACGCAGTATTTT. The full variable domain, with the rest looked up from reference TRBV5-1 and TRBJ2-3, is KAGVTQTPRYLIKTRGQQVTLSCSPISGHRSVSWYQQTPGQGLQFLFEYFSETQRNKGNFPGRFSGRQFSNSRSEMNVSTLELGDSALYLCASSPLQGAGTDTQYFGPGTRLTVL.

The gene calls are TRBV6-5 and TRBJ2-7, with a possible D match to TRBD2 (5 bases). Trimming pared 6 bases from V and 2 bases from J, leaving 11 bases between. The length of the CDR3 is 13 residues. Germline assignment: CDR1 MNHEY and CDR2 SVGAGI. For the CDR3, the DNA is TGTGCCAGCAGGATGGAGGCAACCTACGAGCAGTACTTC. It translates to CASRMEATYEQYF.

The rearrangement uses TRBV7-6 and TRBJ2-7; weak D call: TRBD1 (5 bases). The CDR3 totals 14 residues. Germline V gene lookup returns CDR1 SGHVS and CDR2 FNYEAQ. Trimming left V 1 base short and J 2 bases short, with 9 bases between. The CDR3 bases are TGTGCCAGCAGCTTAGTACAGGAAGCCTACGAGCAGTACTTC. Its protein product is CASSLVQEAYEQYF.

With regard to this clone: One end of the junction varies from germline; a read error may be responsible. The chain is built from TRBV5-1 and TRBJ2-2, with D hard to call. Germline loops: CDR1 SGHRS, CDR2 YFSETQ. CDR3 length: 14 amino acids. CDR3: CASSLPTSTRELFF. The CDR3 coding sequence is TGCGCCAGCAGCTTGCCAACTTCCACCAGGGAGCTGTTTTTT.

The V gene is TRBV2, the J gene TRBJ1-5, with D possibly TRBD1 on 5 matching bases. V lost 7 bases and J lost 6, with 16 bases in between. The CDR3 totals 14 residues. Germline-derived CDR1 and CDR2 are SNHLY and FYNNEI. The CDR3 DNA reads as TGTGCCAGCACCCTGAGGGAGGGACGTCAGCCCCAGCATTTT. It yields the protein CASTLREGRQPQHF.

This chain joins TRBV10-3 and TRBJ2-3; possibly TRBD2 for D (5 bases). Trimming shortened V by 0 bases and J by 4 bases, and 5 bases separated the two germline ends. Germline lookup yields CDR1 ENHRY and CDR2 SYGVKD. This CDR3 has 13 amino acids. The DNA of the CDR3 is TGTGCCATCAGTGAGTCCGGGGCAGATACGCAGTATTTT. The encoded protein is CAISESGADTQYF.

The genes are TRBV9 and TRBJ1-3, with TRBD1 matching 9 bases. The CDR3 spans 17 residues. Germline CDR1 SGDLS, CDR2 YYNGEE. The junction had 10 bases not matched to a gene; V was cut back by 4 bases and J by 2 bases. CDR3 region: CASSTRLGTGTGNTIYF. Here the CDR3 DNA reads TGTGCCAGCAGCACGAGACTAGGGACAGGGACTGGAAACACCATATATTTT. The full variable domain, with the rest looked up from reference TRBV9 and TRBJ1-3, is DSGVTQTPKHLITATGQRVTLRCSPRSGDLSVYWYQQSLDQGLQFLIQYYNGEERAKGNILERFSAQQFPDLHSELNLSSLELGDSALYFCASSTRLGTGTGNTIYFGEGSWLTVV.

V is TRBV4-1 and J is TRBJ2-7, with 8 nucleotides matching TRBD1. There are 15 residues in the CDR3. J was trimmed by 3 bases and V by 3 bases; bases with no gene match: 7. Germline V CDR1 and CDR2: MGHRA, YSYEKL. The CDR3 here is CASSHLTGDVYEQYF. CDR3 DNA: TGCGCCAGCAGCCACCTGACAGGGGACGTCTACGAGCAGTACTTC.

V is TRBV2 and J is TRBJ2-7, with TRBD1 as a possible D gene (6 bases). Germline values: CDR1 SNHLY, CDR2 FYNNEI. CDR3 length equals 14 residues. Trimming pared 4 bases from V and 1 base from J, leaving 11 bases between. The CDR3 is CASSGRQVSYEQYF. The CDR3 region has the DNA TGTGCCAGCAGTGGTCGACAGGTATCCTACGAGCAGTACTTC.

V usage is TRBV12-5 and J usage is TRBJ2-5; 10 nucleotides line up with TRBD1. V gave up 2 bases and J gave up 5 bases; unmatched junction bases: 5. CDR1 LGHNT and CDR2 FRNRAP come from the germline V gene. CDR3 length equals 15 residues. The CDR3 is CASGLMTGGEETQYF. In DNA, the CDR3 is TGTGCTAGTGGTTTGATGACAGGGGGCGAGGAGACCCAGTACTTC.

This clone was observed a handful of times. V and J are TRBV29-1 and TRBJ1-1; tentative D call: TRBD1 (6 bases). The CDR3 sequence is 14 residues long. The germline V and J ends were trimmed by 6 bases and 1 base, with 15 bases remaining between them. Germline V CDR1 and CDR2: SQVTM, ANQGSEA. In nucleotides, the CDR3 is TGCAGCGTAAACAGGGTACTTGAGAACACTGAAGCTTTCTTT. This sequence encodes CSVNRVLENTEAFF.

The chain combines TRBV15 with TRBJ2-6; D is perhaps TRBD2 (5 bases). Trimming cost V 1 base and J 2 bases, with 12 bases left between them. The CDR3 spans 17 residues. From germline, CDR1 is LNHNV and CDR2 YYDKDF (reference sequence). Here the CDR3 DNA reads TGTGCCACCAGCAGAGCCCGGCGGGCAGCTGGGGCCAACGTCCTGACTTTC. Protein product: CATSRARRAAGANVLTF.

The V call is TRBV5-1, the J call TRBJ1-1; D is unclear. The CDR3 has 14 amino acids. V was shortened by 1 base and J by 0 bases, with 7 bases between the two germline ends. CDR1 is SGHRS and CDR2 is YFSETQ in the germline V gene. The CDR3 loop reads CASSLHRMNTEAFF. The DNA of the CDR3 is TGCGCCAGCAGCTTGCACAGAATGAACACTGAAGCTTTCTTT.

This clone was counted only a few times. The rearrangement links TRBV11-1 to TRBJ2-7; TRBD1 matches 12 bases. J was trimmed by 4 bases and V by 5 bases; bases with no gene match: 3. The CDR3 is 14 amino acids. Germline values: CDR1 SGHAT, CDR2 FQDESV (reference sequence). The CDR3 bases are TGTGCCAGCAGCGTGGGACAGGGGGCTTACGAGCAGTACTTC. It specifies CASSVGQGAYEQYF.

The chain links TRBV5-1 to TRBJ2-1; the D is unclear. The CDR3 sequence is 15 residues long. Per germline, CDR1 SGHRS and CDR2 YFSETQ. V shed 0 bases and J shed 0 bases, with 7 bases lying between them. Here the CDR3 DNA reads TGCGCCAGCAGCTTGGGGCCCGACTCCTACAATGAGCAGTTCTTC. It codes for CASSLGPDSYNEQFF.

The chain employs TRBV7-9 and TRBJ2-2, with 7 bases matching TRBD1. The CDR3 has 15 residues. Germline V gene lookup returns CDR1 SEHNR and CDR2 FQNEAQ (reference sequence). V shed 0 bases, J shed 5 bases, and the junction held 3 bases outside the gene matches. The CDR3 sequence is CASSLAGTATGELFF. The CDR3, as DNA: TGTGCCAGCAGCTTAGCTGGGACAGCAACCGGGGAGCTGTTTTTT.

This chain joins TRBV6-5 and TRBJ1-1; 7 bases fit TRBD1. Trimming took 4 bases from V and 2 from J; bases not matched to a gene: 4. Germline assignment: CDR1 MNHEY and CDR2 SVGAGI. The CDR3 totals 14 residues. The CDR3 DNA is TGTGCCAGCAGTTGGGGACAGACTAACACTGAAGCTTTCTTT. This encodes CASSWGQTNTEAFF.

The V call is TRBV6-1, the J call TRBJ1-1; TRBD1 agrees at 8 bases. This CDR3 region has 15 residues. The V and J ends lost 6 bases and 3 bases, in that order; junction bases with no gene match: 9. CDR1 is MNHNS and CDR2 is SASEGT in the germline V gene. CDR3 in amino acids: CASRDRVVEHTEAFF. In nucleotides, the CDR3 is TGTGCCAGCAGGGACAGGGTGGTAGAGCACACTGAAGCTTTCTTT.